This T cell receptor (beta chain) is from a study of blood T cell repertoires in COVID-19. The CDR3 is made up of 12 amino acids. CDR1 and CDR2 from the germline V gene are KGHSH and LQKENI. V lost 3 bases to trimming and J lost 16 bases, with 13 bases between them. The method was immunoSEQ multiplex PCR; TCRdb's version includes in-frame clones alone and lacks a portion of them. The table lists about 310,000 clones, around nine tenths of them singletons, with around 9% in the top ten. The source material was PBMCs or T cells enriched from blood (not recorded which). The rearrangement uses TRBV18 and TRBJ1-6; D possibly corresponds to TRBD1 (6 bases). The sequence came from a woman in her twenties or thirties who had recovered from COVID-19. This CDR3 is CASSPEDRALHF. The CDR3 region has the DNA TGTGCCAGCTCACCCGAGGACAGAGCACTCCACTTT.